This section outlines one T cell receptor (beta chain) sequence together with its context. Followed longitudinally, the Seattle patients had been enrolled during active infection. With 4 bases clipped from V and 5 bases from J, the junction kept 11 bases outside the gene matches. In germline, CDR1 is SGHTS, CDR2 YDEGEE. The CDR3 is made up of 15 amino acids. Original data processing: Amplification of reference gene primers provided the estimated nucleated cell counts. Generated by immunoSEQ multiplex PCR, the TCRdb table keeps only in-frame clones and is missing some. V, J and clone size are those of that table, while D and trimming were read from the DNA. The sample holds 140,000 to 150,000 clones, approximately 85% seen once. This sample stems from a study of blood T cell repertoires in COVID-19. Study-level information: Samples representing acute and convalescent COVID-19 were sourced from the United States, Italy and Spain.

This clonotype was sampled from a woman aged 55-69 years with COVID-19, enrolled during active disease. Input material: peripheral blood. The chain couples TRBV5-8 to TRBJ1-2, with 7 bases fitting TRBD1. CDR3 nucleotide sequence: TGTGCCAGCAGCGCGGGGACAGACCGGGCATATGGCTACACCTTC. It encodes CASSAGTDRAYGYTF. The variable domain in full, with the rest retrieved from reference TRBV5-8 and TRBJ1-2, is EAGVTQSPTHLIKTRGQQATLRCSPISGHTSVYWYQQALGLGLQFLLWYDEGEERNRGNFPPRFSGRQFPNYSSELNVNALELEDSALYLCASSAGTDRAYGYTFGSGTRLTVV.